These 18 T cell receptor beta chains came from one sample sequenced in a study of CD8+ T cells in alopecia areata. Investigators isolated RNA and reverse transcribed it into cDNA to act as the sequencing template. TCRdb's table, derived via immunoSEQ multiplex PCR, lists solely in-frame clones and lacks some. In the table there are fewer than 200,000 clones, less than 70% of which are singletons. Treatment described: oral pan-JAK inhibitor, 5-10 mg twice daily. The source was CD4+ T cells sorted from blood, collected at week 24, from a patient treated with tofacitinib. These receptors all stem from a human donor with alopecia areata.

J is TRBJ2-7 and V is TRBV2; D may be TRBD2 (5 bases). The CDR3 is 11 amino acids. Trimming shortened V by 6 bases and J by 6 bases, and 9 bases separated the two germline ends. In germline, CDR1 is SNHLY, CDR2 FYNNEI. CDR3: CASSEGSEQYF. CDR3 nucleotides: TGTGCCAGCAGCGAGGGAAGCGAGCAGTACTTC. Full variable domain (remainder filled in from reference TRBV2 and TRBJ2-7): EPEVTQTPSHQVTQMGQEVILRCVPISNHLYFYWYRQILGQKVEFLVSFYNNEISEKSEIFDDQFSVERPDGSNFTLKIRSTKLEDSAMYFCASSEGSEQYFGPGTRLTVT.

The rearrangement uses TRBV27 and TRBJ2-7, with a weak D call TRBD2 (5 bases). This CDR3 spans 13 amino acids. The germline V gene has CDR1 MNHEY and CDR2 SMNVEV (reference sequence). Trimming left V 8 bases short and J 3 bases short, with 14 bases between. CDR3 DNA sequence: TGTGCCAGCTCTATCCGGGAAGGCTACGAGCAGTACTTC. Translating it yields CASSIREGYEQYF.

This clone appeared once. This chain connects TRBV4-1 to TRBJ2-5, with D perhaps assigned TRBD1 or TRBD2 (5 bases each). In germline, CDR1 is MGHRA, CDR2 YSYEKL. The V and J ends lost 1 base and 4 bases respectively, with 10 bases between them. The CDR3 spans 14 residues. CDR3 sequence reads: CASSQAGTVETQYF. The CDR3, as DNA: TGCGCCAGCAGCCAAGCCGGGACGGTAGAGACCCAGTACTTC.

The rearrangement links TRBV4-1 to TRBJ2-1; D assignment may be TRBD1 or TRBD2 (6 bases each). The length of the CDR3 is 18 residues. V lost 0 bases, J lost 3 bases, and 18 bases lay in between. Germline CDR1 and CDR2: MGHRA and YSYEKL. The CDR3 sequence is CASSQDASRGLGYNEQFF. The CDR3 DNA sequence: TGCGCCAGCAGCCAAGATGCGTCCAGGGGACTGGGCTACAATGAGCAGTTCTTC.

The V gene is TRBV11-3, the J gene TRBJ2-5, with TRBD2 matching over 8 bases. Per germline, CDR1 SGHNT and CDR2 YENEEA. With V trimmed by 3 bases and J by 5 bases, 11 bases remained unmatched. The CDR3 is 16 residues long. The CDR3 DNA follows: TGTGCCAGCAGCTTCCTCCGGCGGGGGGTCCGGGAGACCCAGTACTTC. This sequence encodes CASSFLRRGVRETQYF.

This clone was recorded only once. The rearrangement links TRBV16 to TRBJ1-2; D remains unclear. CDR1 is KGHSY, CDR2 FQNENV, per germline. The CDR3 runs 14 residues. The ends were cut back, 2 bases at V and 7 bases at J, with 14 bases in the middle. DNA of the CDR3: TGTGCCAGCAGCCAAGGAGTAGGCGCTGCTGGCTACACCTTC. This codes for CASSQGVGAAGYTF.

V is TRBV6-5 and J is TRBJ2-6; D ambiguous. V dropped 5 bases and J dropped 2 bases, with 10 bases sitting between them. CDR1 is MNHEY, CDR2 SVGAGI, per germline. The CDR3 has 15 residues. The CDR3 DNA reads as TGTGCCAGCAGTCCCCCATCGGCTGGGGCCAACGTCCTGACTTTC. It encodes CASSPPSAGANVLTF.

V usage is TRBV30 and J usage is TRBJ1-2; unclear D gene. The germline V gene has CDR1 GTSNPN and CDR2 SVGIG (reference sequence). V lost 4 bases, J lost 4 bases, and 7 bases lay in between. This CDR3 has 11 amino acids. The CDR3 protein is CAWTGSYGYTF. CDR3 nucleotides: TGTGCCTGGACGGGTAGCTATGGCTACACCTTC.

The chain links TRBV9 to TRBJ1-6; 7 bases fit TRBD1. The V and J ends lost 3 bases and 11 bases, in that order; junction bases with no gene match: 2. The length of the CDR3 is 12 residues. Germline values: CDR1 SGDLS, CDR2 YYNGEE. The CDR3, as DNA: TGTGCCAGCAGCGAGCAGGGGGCACCCCTCCACTTT. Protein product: CASSEQGAPLHF.

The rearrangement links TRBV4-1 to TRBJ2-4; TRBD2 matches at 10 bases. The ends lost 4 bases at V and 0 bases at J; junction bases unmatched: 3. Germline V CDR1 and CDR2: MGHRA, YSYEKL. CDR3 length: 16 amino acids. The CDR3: CASSPGLAVAKNIQYF. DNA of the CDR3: TGCGCCAGCAGCCCAGGACTAGCGGTAGCCAAAAACATTCAGTACTTC.

This CDR3 is CASSLDPGGLNRYGYTF. The CDR3 DNA follows: TGTGCCAGCAGCTTAGATCCCGGGGGATTGAATCGCTATGGCTACACCTTC. The rearrangement uses TRBV11-2 and TRBJ1-2, with TRBD1 as a possible D gene (5 bases). Germline loops: CDR1 SGHAT, CDR2 FQNNGV. V lost 0 bases, J lost 4 bases, and 18 bases lay in between. This CDR3 has 17 amino acids.

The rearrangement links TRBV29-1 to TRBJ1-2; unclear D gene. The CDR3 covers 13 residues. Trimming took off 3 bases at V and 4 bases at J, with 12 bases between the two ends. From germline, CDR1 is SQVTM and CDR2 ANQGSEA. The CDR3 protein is CSVDKASSYGYTF. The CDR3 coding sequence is TGCAGCGTTGACAAGGCTTCTAGCTATGGCTACACCTTC. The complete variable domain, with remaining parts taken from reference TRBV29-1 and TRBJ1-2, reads SAVISQKPSRDICQRGTSLTIQCQVDSQVTMMFWYRQQPGQSLTLIATANQGSEATYESGFVIDKFPISRPNLTFSTLTVSNMSPEDSSIYLCSVDKASSYGYTFGSGTRLTVV.

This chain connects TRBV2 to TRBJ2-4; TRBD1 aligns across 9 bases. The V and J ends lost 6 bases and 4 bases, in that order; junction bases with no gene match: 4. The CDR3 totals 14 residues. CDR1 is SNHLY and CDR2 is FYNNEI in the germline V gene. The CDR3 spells CASRLGQGKNIQYF. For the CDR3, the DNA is TGTGCCAGCAGGCTCGGACAGGGGAAAAACATTCAGTACTTC.

The CDR3, as DNA: TGCAGCGTGGGGGGGAGATACCTCTACGAGCAGTACTTC. Translation: CSVGGRYLYEQYF. The chain combines TRBV29-1 with TRBJ2-7; TRBD2 matches 7 bases. The CDR3 length is 13 residues. Germline values: CDR1 SQVTM, CDR2 ANQGSEA. Trimming at V came to 6 bases and at J to 3 bases, leaving 8 bases not matched to a gene.

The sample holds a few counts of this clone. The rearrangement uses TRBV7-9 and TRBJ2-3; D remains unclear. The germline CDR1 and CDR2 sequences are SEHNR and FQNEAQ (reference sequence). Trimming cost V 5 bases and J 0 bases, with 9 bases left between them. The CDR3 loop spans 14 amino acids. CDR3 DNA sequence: TGTGCCAGCAGCAGAGGTGGTAGCACAGATACGCAGTATTTT. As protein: CASSRGGSTDTQYF.

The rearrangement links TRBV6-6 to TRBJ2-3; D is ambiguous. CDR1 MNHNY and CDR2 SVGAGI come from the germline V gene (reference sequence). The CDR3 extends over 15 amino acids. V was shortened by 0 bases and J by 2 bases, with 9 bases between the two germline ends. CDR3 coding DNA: TGTGCCAGCAGTTACTCGAACCTTAACACAGATACGCAGTATTTT. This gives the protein CASSYSNLNTDTQYF.

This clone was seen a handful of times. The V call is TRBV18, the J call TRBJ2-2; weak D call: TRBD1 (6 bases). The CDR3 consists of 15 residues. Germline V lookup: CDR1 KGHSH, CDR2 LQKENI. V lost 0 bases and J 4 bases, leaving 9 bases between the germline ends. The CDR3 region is CASSPPAGVTGELFF. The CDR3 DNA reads TGTGCCAGCTCACCACCCGCAGGGGTCACCGGGGAGCTGTTTTTT.

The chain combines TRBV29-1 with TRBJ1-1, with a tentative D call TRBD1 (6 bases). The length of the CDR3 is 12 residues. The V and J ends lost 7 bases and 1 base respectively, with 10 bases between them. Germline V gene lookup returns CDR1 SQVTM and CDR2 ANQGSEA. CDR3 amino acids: CSARTENTEAFF. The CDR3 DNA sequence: TGCAGCGCCAGGACAGAGAACACTGAAGCTTTCTTT.